Listed below are T cell receptor beta chains from one sample, sequenced in a study of blood T cell repertoires in COVID-19. Repertoires were generated with immunoSEQ multiplex PCR, while TCRdb's copy carries only in-frame clones and drops some. Here the sample spans over 130,000 clones, more than 80% being singletons. Sequencing used peripheral blood. The source of these receptors is a man aged 65 to 85 with acute or convalescent COVID-19. CDR3s include the opening cysteine and the closing phenylalanine or tryptophan. D genes are given only for firm matches. Size values are once, few and many counts, or a class for expanded clones, and some rows have none.

v_gene,d_gene,j_gene,abundance,CDR3nt,CDR3aa
TRBV18,NA,TRBJ1-5,NA,TGTGCCAGCTCAGACGCCGGGACAAGCAATCAGCCCCAGCATTTT,CASSDAGTSNQPQHF
TRBV3-1/TRBV3-2,NA,TRBJ1-2,few,TGTGCCAGCAGCCTACAGGGTAGTAGGGATGGCTACACCTTC,CASSLQGSRDGYTF
TRBV19,TRBD1,TRBJ1-4,NA,TGTGCCAGTAGTTCCGGGACAGAGTATGAAAAACTGTTTTTT,CASSSGTEYEKLFF
TRBV24-1,TRBD2,TRBJ2-4,NA,TGTGCCACCAGTGACTCCGGACTAGCGGGTCTTCAGTACTTC,CATSDSGLAGLQYF
TRBV12-3/TRBV12-4,NA,TRBJ1-2,NA,TGTGCCAGCAGTTGGGACACTAACTATGGCTACACCTTC,CASSWDTNYGYTF
TRBV7-2,TRBD1,TRBJ2-7,NA,TGTGCCAGCAGCTCACAGGGGCTTAACTACGAGCAGTACTTC,CASSSQGLNYEQYF
TRBV5-1,TRBD2,TRBJ2-1,NA,TGCGCCAGCAGCTTAGGACTAGCGGGAGTCAATGAGCAGTTCTTC,CASSLGLAGVNEQFF
TRBV28,NA,TRBJ1-2,NA,TGTGCCAGCAGTAAACTAACCTTTGACAGGACAGCTAACTATGGCTACACCTTC,CASSKLTFDRTANYGYTF
TRBV5-4,TRBD1,TRBJ1-6,NA,TGTGCCAGCACCATGGATGGGACAGCCAATTCACCCCTCCACTTT,CASTMDGTANSPLHF
TRBV6-5,NA,TRBJ1-2,NA,TGTGCCAGCAGTTCCCTAGGGGTTCATGGCTACACCTTC,CASSSLGVHGYTF
TRBV27,TRBD2,TRBJ2-4,NA,TGTGCCAGCAGTTTACAGAGCAGCGGGGGGAAAAACATTCAGTACTTC,CASSLQSSGGKNIQYF
TRBV11-1,TRBD1,TRBJ2-3,once,TGTGCCAGCAGCTTAGGGGCAGGGGGCCCCGTGGATACGCAGTATTTT,CASSLGAGGPVDTQYF
TRBV7-9,NA,TRBJ1-4,NA,TGTGCCAGCAGCTTACCGGGAGGGACCTTTCCCGTTAATGAAAAACTGTTTTTT,CASSLPGGTFPVNEKLFF
TRBV28,NA,TRBJ2-1,NA,TGTGCCAGCAGTTTATTCCCTAGCAGGAGCTCCTACAATGAGCAGTTCTTC,CASSLFPSRSSYNEQFF
TRBV4-1,NA,TRBJ1-5,NA,TGCGCCAGCAGCCAAGATTGGCAGAATAGCAATCAGCCCCAGCATTTT,CASSQDWQNSNQPQHF
TRBV7-6,TRBD1,TRBJ2-2,NA,TGTGCCAGCAGCTTAGGTTACAGGGGGGCCGGGGAGCTGTTTTTT,CASSLGYRGAGELFF